The 32 T cell receptor beta chains below all came from one sample that was sequenced in a study of beta chain features in type 1 diabetes (dated by TCRdb to 2016 to 2019). Libraries were prepared through the immunoSEQ multiplex PCR assay. The entire isolated RNA was reverse transcribed using the High Capacity cDNA Reverse Transcription Kit, and thus expressed TCRB transcripts were sequenced. As stored in TCRdb, this immuneACCESS dataset retains in-frame rearrangements with V and J assigned. A fraction of the clones does not appear; measured against another copy, unresolved V genes explain less than half of the discrepancy, and the remainder lacks a known reason. For this sample the table gives around 340,000 clones, of which roughly 21% were detected only once. The top ten constitute approximately 0.046% of the sample. The sample taken for sequencing was naive CD4+ T cells from blood. What the cell subset or site label conveys for this sample: true naive CD4+ T cells. All receptors come from a woman aged 18 to 35 in good health.

This clone has just a few counts. This chain joins TRBV9 and TRBJ1-2; D ambiguous. Germline V CDR1 and CDR2: SGDLS, YYNGEE. With 2 bases removed from V and 4 bases from J, the gap between germline ends came to 12 bases. The CDR3 has 14 amino acids. The CDR3 sequence: CASSVSDRGYGYTF. CDR3 in DNA: TGTGCCAGCAGCGTCTCCGACCGAGGCTATGGCTACACCTTC.

This clone occurred a few times. This chain uses TRBV9 with TRBJ1-1; D may be TRBD1 (6 bases). Germline V gives CDR1 SGDLS, CDR2 YYNGEE. This CDR3 contains 12 residues. The V gene lost 4 bases and the J gene lost 11 bases, with 15 bases spanning the gap. The CDR3 coding sequence is TGTGCCAGCAGCTCCGGGGGGGCCTGGGCTTTCTTT. Its protein is CASSSGGAWAFF. Together with reference TRBV9 and TRBJ1-1, the CDR3 gives the full variable domain: DSGVTQTPKHLITATGQRVTLRCSPRSGDLSVYWYQQSLDQGLQFLIQYYNGEERAKGNILERFSAQQFPDLHSELNLSSLELGDSALYFCASSSGGAWAFFGQGTRLTVV.

The gene calls are TRBV18 and TRBJ1-2; no definite D call. V was shortened by 4 bases and J by 6 bases, with 15 bases between the two germline ends. Germline lookup yields CDR1 KGHSH and CDR2 LQKENI. The length of the CDR3 is 14 residues. CDR3 bases: TGTGCCAGCTCACTAGAGTCGGCAGCGAATGGCTACACCTTC. Its translation: CASSLESAANGYTF.

The chain recombines TRBV19 with TRBJ2-5; D unresolved. CDR1 is LNHDA and CDR2 is SQIVND in the germline V gene (reference sequence). The CDR3 is 13 residues long. Trimming took 3 bases from V and 5 from J, leaving 10 bases between them. In DNA form, the CDR3 reads TGTGCCAGTAGTATGCAGGTCAGGGAGACCCAGTACTTC. It encodes CASSMQVRETQYF.

V and J are TRBV5-6 and TRBJ2-1; 14 bases are shared with TRBD2. Germline values: CDR1 SGHDT, CDR2 YYEEEE. The CDR3 is 17 residues long. V shed 4 bases, J shed 5 bases, and the junction held 8 bases outside the gene matches. The DNA of the CDR3 is TGTGCCAGCAGCCCGGGGACTAGCGGGAGTTGGAACAATGAGCAGTTCTTC. Translation gives CASSPGTSGSWNNEQFF.

The rearrangement links TRBV30 to TRBJ1-5; D perhaps matches TRBD1 (6 bases). The V end was cut by 5 bases, the J end by 1 base, with 12 bases between. Germline V gene sequence: CDR1 GTSNPN, CDR2 SVGIG (reference sequence). This CDR3 spans 14 amino acids. This CDR3 reads CAWATTGSNQPQHF. In DNA, the CDR3 is TGTGCCTGGGCCACGACAGGAAGCAATCAGCCCCAGCATTTT.

The genes are TRBV25-1 and TRBJ2-1; D might be TRBD2 (6 bases). This CDR3 has 14 amino acids. V lost 3 bases to trimming and J lost 6 bases, with 12 bases between them. Germline V gene sequence: CDR1 MGHDK, CDR2 SYGVNS. The CDR3: CASSDSSGGNEQFF. For the CDR3, the DNA is TGTGCCAGCAGTGATAGTAGCGGAGGCAATGAGCAGTTCTTC.

V is TRBV9 and J is TRBJ2-1, with D tentatively TRBD2 (6 bases). In germline, CDR1 is SGDLS, CDR2 YYNGEE. This CDR3 contains 13 residues. Trimming took 7 bases from V and 10 from J, leaving 18 bases between them. DNA for the CDR3: TGTGCCAGCTCCCGGGCGGGGCCGATGGAGCAGTTCTTC. Protein product: CASSRAGPMEQFF.

A few counts support this clone. The chain is built from TRBV5-1 and TRBJ1-2; 7 bases map to TRBD1. Trimming took 5 bases from V and 2 from J; bases not matched to a gene: 3. CDR1 is SGHRS, CDR2 YFSETQ, per germline. This CDR3 has 13 amino acids. CDR3 sequence reads: CASRRQGNYGYTF. The CDR3 DNA sequence: TGCGCCAGCAGGCGACAGGGAAACTATGGCTACACCTTC.

V usage is TRBV7-2 and J usage is TRBJ2-7, with TRBD2 matching over 12 bases. Per germline, CDR1 SGHTA and CDR2 FQGNSA. The CDR3 is made up of 14 amino acids. J lost 6 bases, V lost 5 bases, and 5 bases had no gene match. DNA for the CDR3: TGTGCCAGCAGCCCCGGACTAGCGGGACGCGAGCAGTACTTC. This translates into CASSPGLAGREQYF.

The V gene is TRBV7-2, the J gene TRBJ2-5; 12 bases align to TRBD2. The CDR3 length is 16 residues. The germline V gene has CDR1 SGHTA and CDR2 FQGNSA. V trimming: 5 bases; J trimming: 5 bases; junction bases outside the gene matches: 9. The CDR3 DNA reads as TGTGCCAGCAGCATTGGACTAGCGGGACATGGGGAGACCCAGTACTTC. Translating it yields CASSIGLAGHGETQYF.

This chain connects TRBV7-9 to TRBJ2-1, with TRBD2 matching 8 bases. This CDR3 comprises 16 residues. Germline lookup yields CDR1 SEHNR and CDR2 FQNEAQ (reference sequence). The V segment lost 5 bases and the J segment 8 bases; nucleotides outside the gene matches: 14. This chain's CDR3 is CASSLLSGTSRDEQFF. CDR3 bases: TGTGCCAGCAGCCTTCTTAGCGGGACCTCCAGAGATGAGCAGTTCTTC.

DNA for the CDR3: TGCGCCAGCAGCCAAGGGACTAGCGGGGACTACGAGCAGTACTTC. It yields the protein CASSQGTSGDYEQYF. V is TRBV4-3 and J is TRBJ2-7; 12 positions agree with TRBD2. This CDR3 is 15 amino acids long. Looked up from germline, CDR1 is LGHNA and CDR2 is YSLEER. The ends lost 1 base at V and 3 bases at J; junction bases unmatched: 1.

This clone was picked up a small number of times. The V call is TRBV7-2, the J call TRBJ2-3, with TRBD2 as a possible D gene (6 bases). Trimming pared 3 bases from V and 0 bases from J, leaving 10 bases between. CDR1 and CDR2 from the germline V gene are SGHTA and FQGNSA. This CDR3 contains 15 residues. CDR3 sequence reads: CASSFLAPSTDTQYF. The CDR3 DNA reads as TGTGCCAGCAGCTTCCTAGCGCCAAGCACAGATACGCAGTATTTT.

The table lists this clone with a few counts. The chain couples TRBV4-2 to TRBJ2-3; tentative D call: TRBD2 (5 bases). CDR3 length: 16 residues. Germline CDR1 LGHNA, CDR2 YNFKEQ. With 0 bases removed from V and 1 base from J, the gap between germline ends came to 11 bases. Here the CDR3 DNA reads TGTGCCAGCAGCCAAGATGAGTGGCGGGGCACAGATACGCAGTATTTT. It codes for CASSQDEWRGTDTQYF.

The table lists this clone with a few counts. This chain uses TRBV29-1 with TRBJ2-1; 11 bases fit TRBD1. The junction had 8 bases not matched to a gene; V was cut back by 7 bases and J by 6 bases. CDR1 and CDR2 (germline): SQVTM, ANQGSEA. The CDR3 runs to 14 residues. The CDR3 is CSAPSGTGGNEQFF. The CDR3 coding sequence is TGCAGCGCACCCTCCGGGACAGGGGGCAATGAGCAGTTCTTC.

This clone was recorded a few times. The rearrangement uses TRBV9 and TRBJ2-5; perhaps TRBD2 as D (6 bases). Germline V gene lookup returns CDR1 SGDLS and CDR2 YYNGEE. Trimming stripped 4 bases from V and 3 bases from J, with 10 bases between. The length of the CDR3 is 13 residues. CDR3 loop: CASSIGLKETQYF. CDR3 sequence (DNA): TGTGCCAGCAGCATCGGACTAAAAGAGACCCAGTACTTC.

The chain is built from TRBV11-1 and TRBJ1-6; 7 bases match TRBD1. CDR1 and CDR2 (germline): SGHAT, FQDESV (reference sequence). The junction had 13 bases not matched to a gene; V was cut back by 8 bases and J by 9 bases. There are 15 residues in the CDR3. CDR3 region: CASGRQGGGVSPLHF. CDR3 coding DNA: TGTGCCAGCGGACGACAGGGTGGGGGAGTTTCACCCCTCCACTTT.

Comment on this clone: Additional DNA sequences in this sample encode the identical CDR3. CDR3 in amino acids: CAWSVSETQYF. CDR3 nucleotide sequence: TGTGCCTGGAGTGTATCGGAGACCCAGTACTTC. The chain is built from TRBV30 and TRBJ2-5; no clear D. The CDR3 runs to 11 residues. Per the germline V gene, CDR1 is GTSNPN and CDR2 is SVGIG (reference sequence). The V gene lost 0 bases and the J gene lost 5 bases, with 4 bases spanning the gap.

The chain combines TRBV11-2 with TRBJ2-1; no clear D gene. The CDR3 length is 13 residues. Trimming took off 0 bases at V and 9 bases at J, with 9 bases between the two ends. Per the germline V gene, CDR1 is SGHAT and CDR2 is FQNNGV. This chain's CDR3 is CASSLDSMAEQFF. The CDR3 nucleotides are TGTGCCAGCAGCTTAGATTCGATGGCTGAGCAGTTCTTC.

The chain employs TRBV7-9 and TRBJ2-7, with 9 bases that match TRBD2. Germline CDR1 reads SEHNR; CDR2 reads FQNEAQ (reference sequence). Unmatched junction bases numbered 4, after V lost 3 bases and J lost 4 bases. CDR3 size: 14 residues. The CDR3, as DNA: TGTGCCAGCAGCTTCGCTAGCGGGAAGTACGAGCAGTACTTC. This gives the protein CASSFASGKYEQYF.

The chain links TRBV15 to TRBJ2-5; 11 bases align to TRBD1. The germline gives CDR1 LNHNV, CDR2 YYDKDF (reference sequence). The CDR3 totals 16 residues. Trimming cost V 4 bases and J 2 bases; bases outside gene matches: 6. The CDR3 bases are TGTGCCACCAGCAAGGGCCGGGACAGGGGGCAAGAGACCCAGTACTTC. The encoded protein is CATSKGRDRGQETQYF.

This sequence joins TRBV29-1 and TRBJ2-1; 8 nucleotides line up with TRBD1. Germline-derived CDR1 and CDR2 are SQVTM and ANQGSEA. V gave up 2 bases and J gave up 8 bases; unmatched junction bases: 17. The CDR3 has 17 residues. Here the CDR3 DNA reads TGCAGCGTTGAAAGCCCGGGGACAGGCCGTCTAATCCATGAGCAGTTCTTC. This translates into CSVESPGTGRLIHEQFF.

A few counts support this clone. V gene TRBV29-1 combines with J gene TRBJ2-2; TRBD2 matches at 7 bases. CDR1 is SQVTM, CDR2 ANQGSEA, per germline. There are 12 residues in the CDR3. The V gene end was trimmed by 4 bases and the J gene end by 6 bases; junction bases not matched to a gene: 2. DNA of the CDR3: TGCAGCGTTGGGCGGGAGCCCGGGGAGCTGTTTTTT. Protein: CSVGREPGELFF.

This chain joins TRBV6-5 and TRBJ1-2, with D maybe TRBD1 (5 bases). The V end lost 8 bases, the J end lost 7 bases, and 17 bases lay between the germline ends. This CDR3 region has 13 residues. Germline loops: CDR1 MNHEY, CDR2 SVGAGI. CDR3 bases: TGTGCCAGCCGCCTAGGACATTTGGGTGGCTACACCTTC. It encodes CASRLGHLGGYTF.

The chain couples TRBV29-1 to TRBJ2-3, with 12 nucleotides matching TRBD2. The germline CDR1 and CDR2 sequences are SQVTM and ANQGSEA. The CDR3 extends over 18 amino acids. The V gene end was trimmed by 4 bases and the J gene end by 6 bases; junction bases not matched to a gene: 17. Here the CDR3 reads CSVGLRRASGRASDTQYF. In DNA, the CDR3 is TGCAGCGTTGGCCTTAGGAGGGCTAGCGGGAGGGCCTCGGATACGCAGTATTTT.

J is TRBJ2-5 and V is TRBV13, with TRBD2 matching 8 bases. Germline trimming cut 1 base from V and 2 bases from J; bases unmatched to any gene: 6. In germline, CDR1 is PRHDT, CDR2 FYEKMQ (reference sequence). The CDR3 covers 16 residues. The CDR3 is CASSLVAGGPQETQYF. The DNA for the CDR3 is TGTGCCAGCAGCTTAGTCGCGGGGGGACCACAAGAGACCCAGTACTTC.

This clone turned up a few times. V and J are TRBV4-1 and TRBJ1-2; D is unclear. This CDR3 has 12 residues. In germline, CDR1 is MGHRA, CDR2 YSYEKL. With 3 bases removed from V and 8 bases from J, the gap between germline ends came to 10 bases. The CDR3 sequence is CASSHEMYGYTF. CDR3 nucleotides: TGCGCCAGCAGCCATGAGATGTACGGCTACACCTTC.

The CDR3 sequence is CASSQSVGTIQETQYF. CDR3 bases: TGCGCCAGCAGCCAAAGCGTTGGGACTATACAAGAGACCCAGTACTTC. The V call is TRBV4-1, the J call TRBJ2-5; 7 bases match TRBD2. Germline V gene data show CDR1 as MGHRA and CDR2 as YSYEKL. CDR3 length: 16 amino acids. V shed 2 bases and J 2 bases; nucleotides not matched to a gene: 8.

This clone was seen more than once but under ten times. V and J are TRBV5-1 and TRBJ2-5; TRBD1 matches at 10 bases. Germline V gene lookup returns CDR1 SGHRS and CDR2 YFSETQ. V lost 7 bases, J lost 5 bases, and 8 bases stayed unmatched. The CDR3 runs to 14 residues. CDR3 DNA sequence: TGCGCCAGCCGGATGGGGACAGGGGAGGAGACCCAGTACTTC. Translated: CASRMGTGEETQYF.

This clone was counted only a few times. The chain employs TRBV7-8 and TRBJ2-4; 9 positions agree with TRBD2. Looked up from germline, CDR1 is SGHVS and CDR2 is FQNEAQ. There are 18 residues in the CDR3. V trimming: 6 bases; J trimming: 2 bases; junction bases outside the gene matches: 14. CDR3 protein: CASSTRGREGYTKNIQYF. The CDR3 DNA is TGTGCCAGCAGTACGAGGGGGCGGGAGGGCTATACCAAAAACATTCAGTACTTC.

In this sample, this clone turned up a few times. The chain is built from TRBV19 and TRBJ2-7, with TRBD2 matching over 7 bases. The CDR3 runs 14 residues. V lost 7 bases and J lost 7; bases outside the gene matches: 13. Germline V lookup: CDR1 LNHDA, CDR2 SQIVND (reference sequence). The CDR3 nucleotides read TGTGCCAGTAAGTCGGTGGCTAGCGGCTTAGAGCAGTACTTC. This gives the protein CASKSVASGLEQYF.